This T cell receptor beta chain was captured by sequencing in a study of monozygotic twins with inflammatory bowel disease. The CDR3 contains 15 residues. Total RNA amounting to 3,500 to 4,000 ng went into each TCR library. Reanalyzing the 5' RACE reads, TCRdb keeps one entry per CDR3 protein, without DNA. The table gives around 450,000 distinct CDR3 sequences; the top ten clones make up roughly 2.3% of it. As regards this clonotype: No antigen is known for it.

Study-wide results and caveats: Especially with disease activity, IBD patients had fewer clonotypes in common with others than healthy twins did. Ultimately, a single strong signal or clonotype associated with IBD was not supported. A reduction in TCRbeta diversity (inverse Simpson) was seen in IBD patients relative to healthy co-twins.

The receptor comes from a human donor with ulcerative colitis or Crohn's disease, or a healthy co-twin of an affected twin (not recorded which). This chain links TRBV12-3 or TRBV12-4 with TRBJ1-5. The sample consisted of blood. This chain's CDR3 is CASRGDSGGTQPQHF.